The clone carrying this T cell receptor (beta chain) was seen at least ten times. Its antigen is still unknown. The data were obtained in a study of T cells in Graves' hyperthyroidism and ophthalmopathy. Study results and caveats: Progression to ophthalmopathy was predicted a median of 6.5 months early. A 13 V-J signature model discriminated ophthalmopathy versus stable hyperthyroidism.

Trimming left V 2 bases short and J 5 bases short, with 14 bases between. In germline, CDR1 is SGHTA, CDR2 FQGTGA. This CDR3 is built from 15 residues. Graves' hyperthyroidism was deemed stable given no ophthalmopathy progression within 18 months. RNA transcripts gave rise to amplified TCR beta CDR3 regions. TCR CDR3 regions were first amplified by RT-PCR with HTBI primers. Using its own MiXCR run on the multiplex PCR reads, TCRdb lists one record per CDR3 protein. This sample has 450,000 to 600,000 distinct CDR3 sequences, with approximately 15% found just once. The chain uses TRBV7-3 and TRBJ2-3; tentative D call: TRBD2 (6 bases). Sequencing input: blood. The clonotype was recovered from a woman in her forties with Graves' hyperthyroidism. The CDR3 DNA reads TGTGCCAGCAGCTTAGGCGGGATTAGTATAGATACGCAGTATTTT. It yields the protein CASSLGGISIDTQYF. Filled out from reference TRBV7-3 and TRBJ2-3, the complete variable domain reads GAGVSQTPSNKVTEKGKYVELRCDPISGHTALYWYRQSLGQGPEFLIYFQGTGAADDSGLPNDRFFAVRPEGSVSTLKIQRTERGDSAVYLCASSLGGISIDTQYFGPGTRLTVL.